The T cell receptor (beta chain) under discussion was sequenced for a study of radiation and T cells in renal cell carcinoma. Using immunoSEQ multiplex PCR, the repertoire was profiled, and TCRdb retains in-frame clones only, with some absent. The sample holds about 22,000 clones, 80% seen once. This sample's time point: baseline pretreatment blood. Treatment denoted: 15 Gy SBRT to primary tumor, nephrectomy 4 weeks later. Concerning this clone itself: The antigen is undetermined.

CDR1 and CDR2 (germline): DFQATT, SNEGSKA (reference sequence). V was clipped by 3 bases and J by 12 bases, with 10 bases between them. The CDR3 is made up of 10 amino acids. General observations from the study: Top tumor clonotypes rose in blood 2 weeks post-radiation, then contracted.

The chain recombines TRBV20-1 with TRBJ2-3; D is uncertain. The sample here was blood, taken from a patient whose treatment included radiotherapy and nephrectomy. The TCR was taken from a man in his 60s with renal cell carcinoma. For the CDR3, the DNA is TGCAGTGCTAGCCTCAAGCGTCAGTATTTT. This translates into CSASLKRQYF.